This entry lists 8 T cell receptor beta chains sequenced from one sample in a study of blood T cells in healthy people across ages (dated by TCRdb to about 2015). The library was produced with 5' RACE. The instrument was an Illumina HiSeq 2500. A second PCR of about 7 to 12 cycles was run with a J-beta primer mix and a sample-barcoded 5' primer. TCRdb reran the public reads through fastp at Q25 and MiXCR, keeping productive beta chains. Every entry covers one CDR3 protein and lists the most common genes and DNA from its rows. Across this sample there are about 1.1 million distinct CDR3 sequences, with roughly two fifths seen only once. Around 14% of the sample rests with the top ten. Sequencing input: blood. These receptors all stem from a young man in good health.

This clonotype was observed a handful of times. The chain uses TRBV27 and TRBJ2-7; D possibly corresponds to TRBD2 (5 bases). V gave up 2 bases and J gave up 3 bases, with 11 bases separating them. The CDR3 contains 14 residues. Germline V CDR1 and CDR2: MNHEY, SMNVEV (reference sequence). DNA of the CDR3: TGTGCCAGCAGTTTAGGGGAGAGTCTCTACGAGCAGTACTTC. Protein sequence: CASSLGESLYEQYF.

This clonotype was counted between two and nine times. The chain links TRBV20-1 to TRBJ2-7; D is uncertain. This CDR3 comprises 14 residues. Looked up from germline, CDR1 is DFQATT and CDR2 is SNEGSKA (reference sequence). Trimming stripped 1 base from V and 1 base from J, with 11 bases between. In DNA form, the CDR3 reads TGCAGTGCTAGAGTGTGGGGATCTTCCTACGAGCAGTACTTC. It translates to CSARVWGSSYEQYF.

The J gene is TRBJ1-2, the V gene TRBV11-2; 8 bases are a match to TRBD1. Germline V gene sequence: CDR1 SGHAT, CDR2 FQNNGV. J gave up 8 bases and V 8 bases, and 13 bases lay outside the gene matches. The CDR3 extends over 14 amino acids. This chain's CDR3 is CASGLRKTGEGYTF. In DNA form, the CDR3 reads TGTGCCAGCGGCCTGAGGAAGACAGGGGAAGGCTACACCTTC.

Worth noting for this clonotype: A much larger clone lies one base from this, so it may be a read error. This chain joins TRBV29-1 and TRBJ2-6, with 7 bases lining up with TRBD1. The CDR3 length is 16 residues. CDR1 SQVTM and CDR2 ANQGSEA come from the germline V gene. The CDR3 loop is CSVSGTDKSGADVLTF. In DNA, the CDR3 is TGCAGCGTTTCCGGGACAGATAAATCTGGGGCCGACGTCCTGACTTTC.

In regard to this clonotype: A read error may be the cause here, since a much bigger clone is one base away. The chain recombines TRBV4-1 with TRBJ2-5, with 10 bases that match TRBD1. Germline V gene lookup returns CDR1 MGHRA and CDR2 YSYEKL. The CDR3 extends over 15 amino acids. The CDR3 sequence is CASSRTGGYQEIQYF. CDR3 DNA sequence: TGCGCCAGCAGCCGGACAGGGGGTTACCAAGAGATCCAGTACTTC.

V usage is TRBV14 and J usage is TRBJ1-2; unclear D gene. The CDR3 has 14 residues. Germline V gene data show CDR1 as SGHDN and CDR2 as FVKESK. The germline V and J ends were trimmed by 0 bases and 7 bases, with 12 bases remaining between them. This chain's CDR3 is CASSQDFSRGGYTF. The CDR3 coding sequence is TGTGCCAGCAGCCAAGATTTTTCCCGGGGTGGCTACACCTTC.

The chain recombines TRBV12-3 or TRBV12-4 with TRBJ2-1; 8 bases map to TRBD2. The V and J ends lost 8 bases and 8 bases, in that order; junction bases with no gene match: 11. CDR3 size: 14 residues. The CDR3 DNA reads TGTGCCAGCTTCAAACGGGGGGGCAGGTATGAGCAGTTCTTC. It codes for CASFKRGGRYEQFF.

This clonotype was observed a handful of times. This chain connects TRBV5-1 to TRBJ2-5; D uncertain. The closer fit of TRBJ2-7 to the DNA end suggests the J call may be wrong. CDR1 and CDR2 (germline): SGHRS, YFSETQ. The CDR3 contains 11 residues. CDR3 sequence reads: CASSPDSEQYF. Written as DNA, the CDR3 is TGCGCCAGCAGCCCGGATAGCGAGCAGTACTTC.